These T cell receptor beta chains were read from a single sample in a study of cytomegalovirus exposure and HLA in healthy donors. Profiling relied on immunoSEQ multiplex PCR, and the TCRdb table lists in-frame clones only, not all of them. The table shows more than 85,000 clones, with roughly three quarters occurring only once. The sequenced sample was PBMCs. These receptors were obtained from a man aged 25-40 years in good health and CMV-seronegative. Each CDR3 is given with its conserved first and last residue. Fields, in order: V gene, J gene, D gene, CDR3 protein. The D gene is left open where the match is weak.

v_call: TRBV28; j_call: TRBJ2-5; d_call: TRBD1; cdr3_aa: CASSLSWGQGPEETQYF
v_call: TRBV30; j_call: TRBJ1-4; d_call: .; cdr3_aa: CAWSVGAPNEKLFF
v_call: TRBV5-4; j_call: TRBJ1-1; d_call: .; cdr3_aa: CASSLASDSEAFF
v_call: TRBV7-9; j_call: TRBJ2-7; d_call: .; cdr3_aa: CASSPWAGEAEQYF
v_call: TRBV9; j_call: TRBJ1-2; d_call: TRBD1; cdr3_aa: CASSPTGGNYGYTF
v_call: TRBV11-3; j_call: TRBJ1-2; d_call: TRBD1; cdr3_aa: CASGGTGRYTF
v_call: TRBV28; j_call: TRBJ1-5; d_call: .; cdr3_aa: CASSLQYRVGQPQHF
v_call: TRBV6-5; j_call: TRBJ1-4; d_call: .; cdr3_aa: CASSYQQGFEKLFF
v_call: TRBV19; j_call: TRBJ1-1; d_call: TRBD1; cdr3_aa: CASSLGGTASNTEAFF
v_call: TRBV28; j_call: TRBJ2-7; d_call: .; cdr3_aa: CASSEGGGYGAHEQYF